Presented here are 5 T cell receptor beta chains from one specimen sequenced in a study of blood T cell repertoires in COVID-19. Sequencing was performed with immunoSEQ multiplex PCR; in TCRdb, only in-frame clones are kept and a portion is missing. This table has fewer than 85,000 clones, over 70% appearing once. Material: peripheral blood. These receptors all come from a woman aged 55-69 years with acute or convalescent COVID-19.

V usage is TRBV27 and J usage is TRBJ2-2, with D possibly being TRBD1 (5 bases). The CDR3 totals 14 residues. Between the trimmed V and J ends, which lost 4 bases and 1 base, there was a span of 7 bases. Germline loops: CDR1 MNHEY, CDR2 SMNVEV (reference sequence). The CDR3 region is CASSWGGNTGELFF. CDR3 DNA sequence: TGTGCCAGCAGTTGGGGCGGGAACACCGGGGAGCTGTTTTTT.

This sequence joins TRBV30 and TRBJ1-5, with a possible D match to TRBD1 (5 bases). The CDR3 has 13 amino acids. CDR1 and CDR2 from the germline V gene are GTSNPN and SVGIG (reference sequence). V lost 2 bases and J 7 bases, leaving 12 bases between the germline ends. For the CDR3, the DNA is TGTGCCTGGAGTCAGCAGGGTCAGCAGCCCCAGCATTTT. It is translated as CAWSQQGQQPQHF.

This rearrangement joins TRBV19 to TRBJ1-6; possible D gene TRBD1, 6 bases. Trimming pared 4 bases from V and 7 bases from J, leaving 17 bases between. CDR1 LNHDA and CDR2 SQIVND come from the germline V gene (reference sequence). The CDR3 has 16 amino acids. Here the CDR3 DNA reads TGTGCCAGTAGTAAGGGAGGGGGACAAAGGAATTCACCCCTCCACTTT. This gives the protein CASSKGGGQRNSPLHF.

This sequence joins TRBV24-1 and TRBJ2-5; D might be TRBD1 (5 bases). With 0 bases removed from V and 5 bases from J, the gap between germline ends came to 12 bases. In germline, CDR1 is KGHDR, CDR2 SFDVKD. The length of the CDR3 is 15 residues. DNA of the CDR3: TGTGCCACCAGTGATTTGGCAGGGTCCAGGGAGACCCAGTACTTC. Its translation: CATSDLAGSRETQYF.

The CDR3 nucleotides read TGTGCCAGCAGCTACTTCGTCGGCCGGGACTACCCAGAGACCCAGTACTTC. As protein: CASSYFVGRDYPETQYF. V and J are TRBV13 and TRBJ2-5; 7 nucleotides line up with TRBD2. This CDR3 spans 17 amino acids. Losses at the gene ends were 4 bases for V and 4 bases for J; bases not matched to a gene: 15. Germline CDR1 and CDR2: PRHDT and FYEKMQ (reference sequence).